These 17 T cell receptor beta chains were sequenced from one sample in a study of blood T cell repertoires in COVID-19. Sequenced by immunoSEQ multiplex PCR; TCRdb stores in-frame clones only, minus some. The sample contains hundreds of thousands of clones, roughly 89% of which appear only once. The sample consisted of PBMCs or T cells enriched from blood (not recorded which). These receptors came from a young woman with acute COVID-19.

The genes are TRBV4-1 and TRBJ1-4; no firm D call. V gave up 4 bases and J gave up 0 bases, with 12 bases separating them. Germline V CDR1 and CDR2: MGHRA, YSYEKL. This CDR3 is built from 16 residues. DNA for the CDR3: TGCGCCAGCAGCCCCCGGTTGGGAGCAACTAATGAAAAACTGTTTTTT. Translation: CASSPRLGATNEKLFF.

The V gene is TRBV19, the J gene TRBJ2-6, with D unresolved. Germline V gives CDR1 LNHDA, CDR2 SQIVND (reference sequence). The ends were cut back, 3 bases at V and 1 base at J, with 16 bases in the middle. This CDR3 is built from 18 residues. CDR3 coding DNA: TGTGCCAGTAGTATTATGGGTTTGGCGGCATCTGGGGCCAACGTCCTGACTTTC. Translation gives CASSIMGLAASGANVLTF.

This chain connects TRBV2 to TRBJ2-1, with D possibly TRBD1 on 5 matching bases. The CDR3 totals 16 residues. V gave up 4 bases and J gave up 0 bases, with 13 bases separating them. Germline values: CDR1 SNHLY, CDR2 FYNNEI. CDR3 bases: TGTGCCAGCAGTGTTTTTTGGGGCTTCTCCTACAATGAGCAGTTCTTC. It specifies CASSVFWGFSYNEQFF.

This rearrangement joins TRBV2 to TRBJ2-3; weak D call: TRBD1 (6 bases). Germline V CDR1 and CDR2: SNHLY, FYNNEI. V was pared by 6 bases and J by 1 base, with 14 bases between. CDR3 length: 15 amino acids. The CDR3 region is CASRPGVGGTDTQYF. In DNA form, the CDR3 reads TGTGCCAGCAGGCCAGGGGTAGGCGGCACAGATACGCAGTATTTT.

This chain links TRBV9 with TRBJ2-1; TRBD2 aligns across 8 bases. This CDR3 spans 16 amino acids. J was trimmed by 4 bases and V by 0 bases; bases with no gene match: 6. CDR1 and CDR2 (germline): SGDLS, YYNGEE. CDR3 DNA sequence: TGTGCCAGCAGCGTAGTTGGTAGCGGGATATACAATGAGCAGTTCTTC. Encoded protein: CASSVVGSGIYNEQFF.

CDR3 nucleotide sequence: TGTGCCATCAGTGAGAAGGGACTAGCGGGAGGATCGAACACCGGGGAGCTGTTTTTT. It encodes CAISEKGLAGGSNTGELFF. The chain carries TRBV10-3 and TRBJ2-2; 15 nucleotides agree with TRBD2. The CDR3 has 19 amino acids. In germline, CDR1 is ENHRY, CDR2 SYGVKD. V was pared by 2 bases and J by 0 bases, with 4 bases of the junction left unmatched.

This chain connects TRBV7-9 to TRBJ1-1, with TRBD1 matching over 12 bases. The germline gives CDR1 SEHNR, CDR2 FQNEAQ (reference sequence). The V gene end was trimmed by 3 bases and the J gene end by 4 bases; junction bases not matched to a gene: 6. The CDR3 spans 16 residues. CDR3 in amino acids: CASSFTGQGAGTEAFF. The DNA for the CDR3 is TGTGCCAGCAGCTTCACGGGACAGGGGGCCGGCACTGAAGCTTTCTTT.

This clone was recorded only once. The chain combines TRBV10-3 with TRBJ2-7, with 12 bases fitting TRBD1. V was pared by 6 bases and J by 7 bases, with 4 bases of the junction left unmatched. CDR3 length: 13 amino acids. Looked up from germline, CDR1 is ENHRY and CDR2 is SYGVKD. DNA for the CDR3: TGTGCCATCAGACGGGACAGGGGGCAAGAGCAGTACTTC. This sequence encodes CAIRRDRGQEQYF.

This chain uses TRBV7-8 with TRBJ2-7, with 8 bases matching TRBD2. CDR3 length: 15 residues. CDR1 and CDR2 from the germline V gene are SGHVS and FQNEAQ. Trimming took 5 bases from V and 2 from J; bases not matched to a gene: 8. The CDR3 coding sequence is TGTGCCAGCAGCGAGGTGATAGCGGGGACCTACGAGCAGTACTTC. Protein sequence: CASSEVIAGTYEQYF.

This chain connects TRBV7-9 to TRBJ1-4; 8 bases are a match to TRBD1. Germline CDR1 reads SEHNR; CDR2 reads FQNEAQ (reference sequence). The CDR3 is made up of 14 amino acids. V lost 4 bases to trimming and J lost 6 bases; unmatched junction nucleotides: 4. CDR3 sequence reads: CASSSNRGDEKLFF. CDR3 DNA: TGTGCCAGCAGCTCAAACAGGGGGGATGAAAAACTGTTTTTT.

The gene calls are TRBV9 and TRBJ2-7; tentatively, D is TRBD2 (5 bases). This CDR3 has 16 amino acids. Germline V gives CDR1 SGDLS, CDR2 YYNGEE. V was cut by 0 bases and J by 3 bases, with 16 bases left in between. CDR3 region: CASSVGGSRELYEQYF. Here the CDR3 DNA reads TGTGCCAGCAGCGTAGGAGGCTCCCGGGAACTCTACGAGCAGTACTTC.

The chain carries TRBV6-1 and TRBJ1-5; 7 positions match TRBD1. The CDR3 consists of 13 residues. After removal of 3 bases from V and 7 bases from J, the junction contained 3 bases not matched to a gene. Germline assignment: CDR1 MNHNS and CDR2 SASEGT. The CDR3 DNA sequence: TGTGCCAGCAGTGAGACAGGGTACCAGCCCCAGCATTTT. This gives the protein CASSETGYQPQHF.

This clone occurred once. The chain uses TRBV7-8 and TRBJ2-7, with a possible D match to TRBD2 (5 bases). V shed 5 bases and J shed 2 bases, with 13 bases lying between them. The CDR3 covers 14 residues. Germline V gene lookup returns CDR1 SGHVS and CDR2 FQNEAQ. CDR3 amino acids: CASSLIEGAYEQYF. The CDR3 nucleotides are TGTGCCAGCAGCCTCATAGAGGGAGCCTACGAGCAGTACTTC.

This clone has just a few counts. The rearrangement joins TRBV7-9 to TRBJ2-3; 9 nucleotides match TRBD2. The CDR3 runs 15 residues. In germline, CDR1 is SEHNR, CDR2 FQNEAQ (reference sequence). Trimming removed 6 bases from V and 4 bases from J; junction bases left unmatched: 8. As DNA, the CDR3 is TGTGCCAGCAGTCGAGCGGGAGGAGGGGCAGATACGCAGTATTTT. It translates to CASSRAGGGADTQYF.

This chain joins TRBV3-1 (or the pseudogene TRBV3-2) and TRBJ2-3; D remains unclear. Per the germline V gene, CDR1 is LGHDT and CDR2 is YNNKEL (reference sequence). CDR3 length: 16 residues. The germline V and J ends were trimmed by 0 bases and 2 bases, with 12 bases remaining between them. For the CDR3, the DNA is TGTGCCAGCAGCCAAGAAGCCGTGAGTATCACAGATACGCAGTATTTT. As protein: CASSQEAVSITDTQYF.

This chain links TRBV5-1 with TRBJ2-2, with D possibly being TRBD1 (5 bases). Germline assignment: CDR1 SGHRS and CDR2 YFSETQ. With 4 bases removed from V and 2 bases from J, the gap between germline ends came to 12 bases. The CDR3 has 15 amino acids. The CDR3 region is CASSTKTGNTGELFF. The CDR3 coding sequence is TGCGCCAGCAGCACCAAAACAGGAAACACCGGGGAGCTGTTTTTT.

In this sample, this clone turned up a few times. V usage is TRBV19 and J usage is TRBJ1-5, with D hard to call. V gave up 8 bases and J gave up 2 bases, with 7 bases separating them. CDR1 and CDR2 from the germline V gene are LNHDA and SQIVND (reference sequence). The CDR3 runs 12 residues. DNA of the CDR3: TGTGCCAGTGGCTGGCGCAATCAGCCCCAGCATTTT. Translated: CASGWRNQPQHF.